This T cell receptor beta chain was sequenced in a study of T cells in localized non-small cell lung cancer. General study findings and limits: Longer overall survival was associated with a higher density of T cells in the blood.

The assay was immunoSEQ multiplex PCR, and TCRdb's table has in-frame clones only and misses some. The sample consists of 30,000 to 35,000 clones, around 92% of them appearing once. Details on this clone: What it recognizes is unknown.

Between the trimmed V and J ends, which lost 11 bases and 8 bases, there was a span of 21 bases. This CDR3 is built from 13 residues. Germline lookup yields CDR1 MDHEN and CDR2 SYDVKM. The input for sequencing was peripheral blood, taken before any cancer treatment. The TCR was taken from a female donor aged 60 or older with stage I lung adenocarcinoma. This chain joins TRBV28 and TRBJ1-2; D perhaps matches TRBD1 (6 bases). The CDR3 sequence is CALGRVEGGGYTF. The DNA for the CDR3 is TGTGCCCTCGGGCGGGTAGAGGGGGGAGGCTACACCTTC.